Sequencing of this TCR beta chain was carried out in a study of T cells in Graves' hyperthyroidism and ophthalmopathy. Study-level points and caveats: Through a model of 13 V-J features, ophthalmopathy was separated from stable hyperthyroidism.

Researchers took RNA transcripts and amplified the TCR beta CDR3 regions from them. First-round RT-PCR targeting the TCR CDR3 was performed with the HTBI primer set. TCRdb ran MiXCR on the multiplex PCR reads and lists one entry per CDR3 protein. The table includes 660,000 or so distinct CDR3 sequences, nearly 45% detected once. This CDR3 has 13 residues. Per the germline V gene, CDR1 is SEHNR and CDR2 is FQNEAQ (reference sequence). The V end lost 2 bases, the J end lost 1 base, and 3 bases lay between the germline ends. Patients were excluded because of uncontrolled infection, other autoimmune disease, pregnancy or lactation. This clonotype was observed many times. What it binds is unknown.

The J gene is TRBJ1-3, the V gene TRBV7-9; D remains unclear. The source material was peripheral blood or thyroid tissue (not recorded which). This clonotype originated in an adult man with Graves' disease, either hyperthyroidism or ophthalmopathy (not recorded which). The CDR3 DNA reads TGTGCCAGCAGCTTATTGTCTGGAAACACCATATATTTT. This gives the protein CASSLLSGNTIYF.